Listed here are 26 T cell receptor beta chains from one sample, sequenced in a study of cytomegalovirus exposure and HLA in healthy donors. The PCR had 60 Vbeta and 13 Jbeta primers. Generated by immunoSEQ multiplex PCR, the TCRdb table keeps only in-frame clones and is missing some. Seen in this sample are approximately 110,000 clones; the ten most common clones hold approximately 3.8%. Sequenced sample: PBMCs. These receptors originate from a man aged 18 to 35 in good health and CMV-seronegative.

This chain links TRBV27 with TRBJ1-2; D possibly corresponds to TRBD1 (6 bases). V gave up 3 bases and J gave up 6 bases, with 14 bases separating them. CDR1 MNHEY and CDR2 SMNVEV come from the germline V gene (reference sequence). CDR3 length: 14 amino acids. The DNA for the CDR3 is TGTGCCAGCAGTTTCCGGGACAAGACCAATGGCTACACCTTC. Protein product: CASSFRDKTNGYTF.

The chain's CDR3 is CASRQGADTEAFF. Written as DNA, the CDR3 is TGTGCCAGCAGACAGGGGGCGGACACTGAAGCTTTCTTT. V gene TRBV27 combines with J gene TRBJ1-1; TRBD1 agrees at 9 bases. The V segment lost 6 bases and the J segment 3 bases; nucleotides outside the gene matches: 2. Germline V lookup: CDR1 MNHEY, CDR2 SMNVEV (reference sequence). This CDR3 spans 13 amino acids.

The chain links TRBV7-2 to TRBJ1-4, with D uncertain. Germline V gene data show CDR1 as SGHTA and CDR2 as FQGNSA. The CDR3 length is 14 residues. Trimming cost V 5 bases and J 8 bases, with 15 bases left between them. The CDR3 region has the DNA TGTGCCAGCAGCCGGCCAGGTGTACGGGAAAAACTGTTTTTT. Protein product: CASSRPGVREKLFF.

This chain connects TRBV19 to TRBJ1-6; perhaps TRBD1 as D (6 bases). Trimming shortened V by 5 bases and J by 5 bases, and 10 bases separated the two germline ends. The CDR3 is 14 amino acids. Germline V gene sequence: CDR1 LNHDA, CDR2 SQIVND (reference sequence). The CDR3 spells CASSGQTDNSPLHF. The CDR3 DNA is TGTGCCAGTAGTGGACAGACGGATAATTCACCCCTCCACTTT.

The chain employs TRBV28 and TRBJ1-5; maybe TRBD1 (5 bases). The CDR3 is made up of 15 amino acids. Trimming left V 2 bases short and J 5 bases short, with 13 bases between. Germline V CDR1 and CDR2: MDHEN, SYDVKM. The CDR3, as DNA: TGTGCCAGCAGTTTAGGGTCCACGGGGGATCAGCCCCAGCATTTT. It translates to CASSLGSTGDQPQHF.

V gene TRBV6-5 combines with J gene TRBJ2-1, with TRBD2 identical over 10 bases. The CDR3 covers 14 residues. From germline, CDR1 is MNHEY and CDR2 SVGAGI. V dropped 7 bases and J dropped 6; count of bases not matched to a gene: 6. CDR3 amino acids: CASTIERGGNEQFF. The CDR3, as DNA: TGTGCCAGCACCATTGAGCGGGGGGGCAATGAGCAGTTCTTC.

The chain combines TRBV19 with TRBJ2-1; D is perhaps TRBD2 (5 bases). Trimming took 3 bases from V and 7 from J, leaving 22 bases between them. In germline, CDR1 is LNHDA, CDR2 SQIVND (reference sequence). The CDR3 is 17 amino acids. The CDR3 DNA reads TGTGCCAGTAGTATTGAAGGTAGCGCCCGAAGTAGGAATGAGCAGTTCTTC. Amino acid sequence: CASSIEGSARSRNEQFF.

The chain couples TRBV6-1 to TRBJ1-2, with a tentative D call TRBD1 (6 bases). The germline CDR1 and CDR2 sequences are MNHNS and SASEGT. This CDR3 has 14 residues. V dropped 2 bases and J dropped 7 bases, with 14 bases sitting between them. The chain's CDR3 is CASSESGGVRGYTF. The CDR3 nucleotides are TGTGCCAGCAGTGAATCGGGGGGCGTTCGTGGCTACACCTTC.

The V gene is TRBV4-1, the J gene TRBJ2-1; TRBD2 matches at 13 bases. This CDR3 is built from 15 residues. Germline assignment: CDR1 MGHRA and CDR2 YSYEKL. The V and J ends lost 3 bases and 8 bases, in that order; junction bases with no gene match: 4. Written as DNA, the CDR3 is TGCGCCAGCAGCCACGCGACTAGCGGGAGGCATGAGCAGTTCTTC. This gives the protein CASSHATSGRHEQFF.

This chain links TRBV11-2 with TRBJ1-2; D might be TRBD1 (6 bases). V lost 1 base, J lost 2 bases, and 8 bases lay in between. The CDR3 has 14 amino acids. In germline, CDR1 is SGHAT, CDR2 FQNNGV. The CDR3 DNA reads TGTGCCAGCAGCTTAGGAGACAGGAACTATGGCTACACCTTC. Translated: CASSLGDRNYGYTF.

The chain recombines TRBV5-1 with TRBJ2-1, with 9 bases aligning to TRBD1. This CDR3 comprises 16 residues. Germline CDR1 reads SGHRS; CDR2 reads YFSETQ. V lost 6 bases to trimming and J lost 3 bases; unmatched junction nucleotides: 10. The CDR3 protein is CASNRNPGQGYNEQFF. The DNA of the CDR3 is TGCGCCAGCAACCGAAATCCGGGACAGGGCTACAATGAGCAGTTCTTC.

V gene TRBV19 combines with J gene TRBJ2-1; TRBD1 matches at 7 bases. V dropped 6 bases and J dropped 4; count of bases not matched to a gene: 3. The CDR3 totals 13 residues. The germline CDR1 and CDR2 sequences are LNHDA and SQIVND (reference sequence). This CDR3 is CASSGTDYNEQFF. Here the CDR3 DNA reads TGTGCCAGTAGCGGGACAGATTACAATGAGCAGTTCTTC.

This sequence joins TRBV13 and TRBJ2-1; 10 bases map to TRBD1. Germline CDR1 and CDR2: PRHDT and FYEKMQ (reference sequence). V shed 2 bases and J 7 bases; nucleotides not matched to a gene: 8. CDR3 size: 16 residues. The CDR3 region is CASSLIGTGVGNEQFF. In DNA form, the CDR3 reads TGTGCCAGCAGCTTAATAGGGACAGGGGTTGGTAATGAGCAGTTCTTC.

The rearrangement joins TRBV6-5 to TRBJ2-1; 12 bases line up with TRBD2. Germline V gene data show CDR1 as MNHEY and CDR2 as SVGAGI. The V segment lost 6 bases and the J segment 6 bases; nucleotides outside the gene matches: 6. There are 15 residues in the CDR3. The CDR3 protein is CASRAGTSGSNEQFF. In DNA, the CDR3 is TGTGCCAGCAGGGCCGGGACTAGCGGGTCCAATGAGCAGTTCTTC.

Here the CDR3 DNA reads TGTGCCAGCAGTCACCCGGGTCACAATGAGCAGTTCTTC. Its protein product is CASSHPGHNEQFF. The V call is TRBV6-6, the J call TRBJ2-1; D gene unclear. Trimming left V 5 bases short and J 5 bases short, with 10 bases between. The germline gives CDR1 MNHNY, CDR2 SVGAGI (reference sequence). The CDR3 extends over 13 amino acids.

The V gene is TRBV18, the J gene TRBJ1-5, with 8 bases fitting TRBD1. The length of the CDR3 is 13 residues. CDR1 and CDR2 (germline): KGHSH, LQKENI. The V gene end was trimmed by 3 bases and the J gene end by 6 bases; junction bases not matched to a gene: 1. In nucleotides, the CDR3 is TGTGCCAGCTCACCCGGGACAGGTCAGCCCCAGCATTTT. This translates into CASSPGTGQPQHF. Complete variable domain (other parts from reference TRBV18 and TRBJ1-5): NAGVMQNPRHLVRRRGQEARLRCSPMKGHSHVYWYRQLPEEGLKFMVYLQKENIIDESGMPKERFSAEFPKEGPSILRIQQVVRGDSAAYFCASSPGTGQPQHFGDGTRLSIL.

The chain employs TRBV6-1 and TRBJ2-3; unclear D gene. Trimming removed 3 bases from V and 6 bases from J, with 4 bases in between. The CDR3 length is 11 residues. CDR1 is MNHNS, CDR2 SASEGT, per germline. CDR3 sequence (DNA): TGTGCCAGCAGTGATCTGGATACGCAGTATTTT. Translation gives CASSDLDTQYF.

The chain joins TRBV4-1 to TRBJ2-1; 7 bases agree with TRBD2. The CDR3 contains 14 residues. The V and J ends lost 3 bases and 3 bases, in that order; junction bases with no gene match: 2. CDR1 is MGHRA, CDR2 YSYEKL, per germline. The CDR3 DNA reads TGCGCCAGCAGCCAGAGGACTAGCTACAATGAGCAGTTCTTC. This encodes CASSQRTSYNEQFF.

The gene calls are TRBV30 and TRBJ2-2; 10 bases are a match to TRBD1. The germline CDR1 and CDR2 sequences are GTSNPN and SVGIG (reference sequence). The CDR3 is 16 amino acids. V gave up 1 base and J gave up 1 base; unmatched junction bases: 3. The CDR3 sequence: CAWSAGQGWNTGELFF. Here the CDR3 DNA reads TGTGCCTGGAGTGCGGGACAGGGGTGGAACACCGGGGAGCTGTTTTTT.

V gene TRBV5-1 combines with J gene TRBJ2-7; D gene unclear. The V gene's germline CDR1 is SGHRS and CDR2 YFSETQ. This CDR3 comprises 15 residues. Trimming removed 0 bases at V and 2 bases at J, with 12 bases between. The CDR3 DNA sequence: TGCGCCAGCAGCTTGGGCGGTTCGTCGGCCTACGAGCAGTACTTC. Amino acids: CASSLGGSSAYEQYF.

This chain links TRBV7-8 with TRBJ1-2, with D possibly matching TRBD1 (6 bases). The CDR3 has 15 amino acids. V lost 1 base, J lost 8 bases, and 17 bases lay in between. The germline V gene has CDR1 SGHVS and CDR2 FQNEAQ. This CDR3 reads CASSLGGTILYGYTF. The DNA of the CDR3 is TGTGCCAGCAGCTTAGGTGGGACAATACTATACGGCTACACCTTC.

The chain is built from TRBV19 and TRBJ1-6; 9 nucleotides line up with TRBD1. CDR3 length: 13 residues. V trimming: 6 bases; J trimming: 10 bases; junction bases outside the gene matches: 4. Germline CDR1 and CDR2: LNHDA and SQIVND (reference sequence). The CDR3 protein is CASSPGQGSPLHF. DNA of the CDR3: TGTGCCAGTAGCCCGGGACAGGGATCACCCCTCCACTTT.

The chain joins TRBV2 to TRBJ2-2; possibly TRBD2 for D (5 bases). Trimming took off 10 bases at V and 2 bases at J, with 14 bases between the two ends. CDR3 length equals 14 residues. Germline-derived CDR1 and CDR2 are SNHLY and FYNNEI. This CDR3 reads CATHARTNTGELFF. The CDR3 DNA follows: TGTGCCACTCACGCGAGGACTAACACCGGGGAGCTGTTTTTT.

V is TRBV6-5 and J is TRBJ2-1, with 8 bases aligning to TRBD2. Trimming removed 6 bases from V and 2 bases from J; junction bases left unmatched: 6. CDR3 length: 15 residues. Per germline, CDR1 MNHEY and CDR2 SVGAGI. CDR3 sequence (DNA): TGTGCCAGCAGCAGAGCGGGGGCTCCCTACAATGAGCAGTTCTTC. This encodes CASSRAGAPYNEQFF.

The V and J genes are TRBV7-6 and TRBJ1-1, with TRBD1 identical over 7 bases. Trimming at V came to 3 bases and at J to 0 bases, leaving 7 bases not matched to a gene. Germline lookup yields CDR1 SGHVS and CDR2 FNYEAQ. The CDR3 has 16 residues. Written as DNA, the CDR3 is TGTGCCAGCAGCTTCCGGGACAGTTTATTGAACACTGAAGCTTTCTTT. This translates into CASSFRDSLLNTEAFF.

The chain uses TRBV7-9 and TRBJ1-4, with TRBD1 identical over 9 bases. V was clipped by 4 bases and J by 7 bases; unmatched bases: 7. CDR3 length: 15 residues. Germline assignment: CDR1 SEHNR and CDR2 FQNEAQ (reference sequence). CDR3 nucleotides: TGTGCCAGCAGCTACAGGGGGCTCGGCGTTGAAAAACTGTTTTTT. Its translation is CASSYRGLGVEKLFF.